This TCR beta chain was identified in a study of T cells after yellow fever vaccination. Synthesis of TCR cDNA relied on 5'RACE template switching, which attached a universal primer site and UMIs. TCRdb passed the 5' RACE reads through MiXCR, listing each CDR3 protein once. The sample holds about 510,000 distinct CDR3 sequences, 20% to 25% seen once. V lost 8 bases, J lost 0 bases, and 12 bases stayed unmatched. CDR3 length: 17 amino acids. CDR1 and CDR2 (germline): MNHEY, SVGEGT. Worth noting for this clonotype: Its antigen is not identified.

Study results and limitations: Post-booster repertoires again held most primary-vaccination clones (approximately 96% CD4, 85% to 90% CD8).

The origin of this receptor is a young man who received the YFV17D yellow fever vaccine. The specimen was PBMCs, collected around 3 weeks after the first yellow fever vaccination. The rearrangement uses TRBV6-2 or TRBV6-3 and TRBJ2-4; 8 nucleotides agree with TRBD2. Here the CDR3 reads CASSGGGSVLAKNIQYF. In DNA, the CDR3 is TGTGCCAGCTCGGGGGGGGGAAGCGTTTTAGCCAAAAACATTCAGTACTTC.